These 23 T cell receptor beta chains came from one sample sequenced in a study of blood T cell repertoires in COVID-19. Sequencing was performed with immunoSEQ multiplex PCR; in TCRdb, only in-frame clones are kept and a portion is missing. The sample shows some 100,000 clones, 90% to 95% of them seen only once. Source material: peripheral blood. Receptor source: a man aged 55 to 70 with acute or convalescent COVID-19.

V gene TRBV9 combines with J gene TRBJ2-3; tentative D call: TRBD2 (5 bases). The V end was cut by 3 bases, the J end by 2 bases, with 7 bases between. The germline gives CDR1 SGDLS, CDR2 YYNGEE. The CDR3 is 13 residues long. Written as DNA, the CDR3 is TGTGCCAGCAGCGCGGGGTCCACAGATACGCAGTATTTT. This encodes CASSAGSTDTQYF.

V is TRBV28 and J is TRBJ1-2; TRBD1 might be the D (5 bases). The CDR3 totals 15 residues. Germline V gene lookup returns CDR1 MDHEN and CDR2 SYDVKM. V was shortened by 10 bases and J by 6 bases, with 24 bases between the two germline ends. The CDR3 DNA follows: TGTGCCATCGCCATAATACAAAAGGGGTCTAATGGCTACACCTTC. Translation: CAIAIIQKGSNGYTF.

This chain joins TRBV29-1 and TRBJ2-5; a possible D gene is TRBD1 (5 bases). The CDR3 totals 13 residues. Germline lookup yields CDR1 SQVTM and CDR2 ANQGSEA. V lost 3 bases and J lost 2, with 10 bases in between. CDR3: CSVDVTAQETQYF. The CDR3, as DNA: TGCAGCGTTGACGTGACAGCTCAAGAGACCCAGTACTTC. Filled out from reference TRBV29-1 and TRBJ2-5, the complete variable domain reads SAVISQKPSRDICQRGTSLTIQCQVDSQVTMMFWYRQQPGQSLTLIATANQGSEATYESGFVIDKFPISRPNLTFSTLTVSNMSPEDSSIYLCSVDVTAQETQYFGPGTRLLVL.

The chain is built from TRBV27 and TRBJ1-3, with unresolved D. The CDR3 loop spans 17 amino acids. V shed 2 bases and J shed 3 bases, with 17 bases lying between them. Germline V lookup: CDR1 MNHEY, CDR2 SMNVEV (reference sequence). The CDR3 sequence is CASSLQWRSGGGNTIYF. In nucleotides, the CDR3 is TGTGCCAGCAGTTTACAGTGGAGGTCAGGAGGTGGAAACACCATATATTTT.

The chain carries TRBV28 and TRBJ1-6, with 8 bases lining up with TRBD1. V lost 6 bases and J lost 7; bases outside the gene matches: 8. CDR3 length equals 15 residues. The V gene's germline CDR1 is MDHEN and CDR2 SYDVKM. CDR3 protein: CASSLRGQVNSPLHF. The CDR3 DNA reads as TGTGCCAGCAGCCTTAGGGGACAGGTCAATTCACCCCTCCACTTT.

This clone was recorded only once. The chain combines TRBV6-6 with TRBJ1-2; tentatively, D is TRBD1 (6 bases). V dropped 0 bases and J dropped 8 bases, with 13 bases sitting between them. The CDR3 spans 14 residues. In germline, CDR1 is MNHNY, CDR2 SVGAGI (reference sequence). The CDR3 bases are TGTGCCAGCAGTTACTCGGGACAAGGGGGAGGCTACACCTTC. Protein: CASSYSGQGGGYTF.

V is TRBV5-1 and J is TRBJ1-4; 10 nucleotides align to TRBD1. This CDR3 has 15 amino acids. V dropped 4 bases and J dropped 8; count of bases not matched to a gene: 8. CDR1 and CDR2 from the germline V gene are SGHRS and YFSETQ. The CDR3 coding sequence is TGCGCCAGCAGCCCCCGGGACAGGGGACGCGAAAAACTGTTTTTT. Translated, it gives CASSPRDRGREKLFF.

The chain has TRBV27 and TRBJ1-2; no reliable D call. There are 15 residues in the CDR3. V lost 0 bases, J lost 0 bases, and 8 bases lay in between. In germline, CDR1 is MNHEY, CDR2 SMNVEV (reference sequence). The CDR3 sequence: CASSLSRGANYGYTF. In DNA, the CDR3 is TGTGCCAGCAGTTTATCACGGGGAGCTAACTATGGCTACACCTTC.

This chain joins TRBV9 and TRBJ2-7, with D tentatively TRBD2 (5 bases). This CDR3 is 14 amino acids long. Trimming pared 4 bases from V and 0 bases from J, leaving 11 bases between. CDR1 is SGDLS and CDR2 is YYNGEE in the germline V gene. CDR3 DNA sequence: TGTGCCAGCAGCCCAAGTAGCGTCTCCTACGAGCAGTACTTC. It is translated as CASSPSSVSYEQYF.

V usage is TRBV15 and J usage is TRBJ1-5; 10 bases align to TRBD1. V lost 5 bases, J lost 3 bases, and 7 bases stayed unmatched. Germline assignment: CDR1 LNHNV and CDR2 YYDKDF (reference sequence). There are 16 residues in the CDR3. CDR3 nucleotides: TGTGCCACCAGCCGTCCCGGGACAGGGGACAATCAGCCCCAGCATTTT. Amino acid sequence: CATSRPGTGDNQPQHF.

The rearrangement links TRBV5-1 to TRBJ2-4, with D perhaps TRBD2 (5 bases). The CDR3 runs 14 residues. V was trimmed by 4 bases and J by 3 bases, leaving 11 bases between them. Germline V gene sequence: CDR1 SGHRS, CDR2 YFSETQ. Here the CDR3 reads CASSPGDGKNIQYF. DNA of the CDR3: TGCGCCAGCAGCCCCGGGGATGGCAAAAACATTCAGTACTTC.

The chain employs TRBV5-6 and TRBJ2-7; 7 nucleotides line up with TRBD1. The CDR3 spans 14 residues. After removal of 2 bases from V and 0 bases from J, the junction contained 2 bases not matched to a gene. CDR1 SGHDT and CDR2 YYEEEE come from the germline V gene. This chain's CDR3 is CASSLEGASYEQYF. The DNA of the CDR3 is TGTGCCAGCAGCTTAGAGGGGGCCTCCTACGAGCAGTACTTC.

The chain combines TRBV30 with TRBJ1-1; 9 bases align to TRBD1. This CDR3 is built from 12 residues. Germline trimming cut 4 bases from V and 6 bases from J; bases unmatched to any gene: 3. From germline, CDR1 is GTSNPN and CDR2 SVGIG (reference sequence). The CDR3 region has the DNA TGTGCCTGGAACAGGGGGCCTCCTGAAGCTTTCTTT. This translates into CAWNRGPPEAFF.

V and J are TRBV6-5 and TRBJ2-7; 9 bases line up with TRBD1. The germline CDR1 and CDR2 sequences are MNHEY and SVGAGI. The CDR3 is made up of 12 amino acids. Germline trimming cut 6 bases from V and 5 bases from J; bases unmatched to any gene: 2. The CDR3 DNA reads TGTGCCAGCAGGAGGACAGGGGACGAGCAGTACTTC. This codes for CASRRTGDEQYF.

The DNA for the CDR3 is TGTGCCAGCAGTGACTCAAGGCTAGCGGGGCCCAATGAGCAGTTCTTC. It is translated as CASSDSRLAGPNEQFF. The V gene is TRBV6-4, the J gene TRBJ2-1; 9 nucleotides align to TRBD2. The CDR3 loop spans 16 amino acids. The trim removed 0 bases at V and 6 bases at J, leaving 6 bases unmatched. CDR1 and CDR2 (germline): MRHNA, SNTAGT.

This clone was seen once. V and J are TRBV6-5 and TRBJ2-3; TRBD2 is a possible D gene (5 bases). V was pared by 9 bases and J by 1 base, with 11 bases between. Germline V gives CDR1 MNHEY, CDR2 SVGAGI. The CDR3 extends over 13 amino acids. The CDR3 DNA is TGTGCCAGTGGGAATAGCGGCACAGATACGCAGTATTTT. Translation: CASGNSGTDTQYF.

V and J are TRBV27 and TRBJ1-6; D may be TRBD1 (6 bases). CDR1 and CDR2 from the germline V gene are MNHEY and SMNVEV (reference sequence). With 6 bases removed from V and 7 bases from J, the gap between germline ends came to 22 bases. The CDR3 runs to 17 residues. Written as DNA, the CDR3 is TGTGCCAGCAGCTCGCTACTAACAGGGAGCGCGAATTCACCCCTCCACTTT. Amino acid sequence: CASSSLLTGSANSPLHF.

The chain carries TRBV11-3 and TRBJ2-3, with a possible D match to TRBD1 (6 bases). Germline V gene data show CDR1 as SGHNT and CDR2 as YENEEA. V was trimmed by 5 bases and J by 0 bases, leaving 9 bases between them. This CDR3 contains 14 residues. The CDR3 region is CASSVTGSTDTQYF. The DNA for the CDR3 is TGTGCCAGCAGCGTAACAGGGAGCACAGATACGCAGTATTTT.

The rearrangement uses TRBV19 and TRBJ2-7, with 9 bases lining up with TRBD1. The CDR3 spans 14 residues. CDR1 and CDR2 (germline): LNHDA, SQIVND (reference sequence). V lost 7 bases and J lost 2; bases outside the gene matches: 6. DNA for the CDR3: TGTGCCAGTAAGGAAGGGACAGGGCCCTACGAGCAGTACTTC. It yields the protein CASKEGTGPYEQYF. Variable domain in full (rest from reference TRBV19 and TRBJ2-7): DGGITQSPKYLFRKEGQNVTLSCEQNLNHDAMYWYRQDPGQGLRLIYYSQIVNDFQKGDIAEGYSVSREKKESFPLTVTSAQKNPTAFYLCASKEGTGPYEQYFGPGTRLTVT.

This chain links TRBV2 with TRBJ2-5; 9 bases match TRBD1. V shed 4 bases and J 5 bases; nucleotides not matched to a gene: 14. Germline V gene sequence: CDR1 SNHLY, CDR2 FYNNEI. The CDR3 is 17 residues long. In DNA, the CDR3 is TGTGCCAGCAGTGCCCGAATCAGGACAGGGGAGGGTGAGACCCAGTACTTC. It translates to CASSARIRTGEGETQYF.

CDR3 protein: CASSGTGAWGEAFF. The CDR3, as DNA: TGCGCCAGCAGCGGGACAGGGGCATGGGGTGAAGCTTTCTTT. The chain employs TRBV5-1 and TRBJ1-1; 10 bases agree with TRBD1. Germline V CDR1 and CDR2: SGHRS, YFSETQ. V shed 4 bases and J 7 bases; nucleotides not matched to a gene: 7. The CDR3 length is 14 residues.

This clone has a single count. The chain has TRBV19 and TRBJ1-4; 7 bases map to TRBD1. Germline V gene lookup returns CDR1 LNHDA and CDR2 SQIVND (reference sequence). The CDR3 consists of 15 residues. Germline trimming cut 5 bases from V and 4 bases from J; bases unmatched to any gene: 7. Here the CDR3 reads CASSPDRDSNEKLFF. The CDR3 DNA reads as TGTGCCAGTAGTCCCGACCGGGACAGTAATGAAAAACTGTTTTTT.

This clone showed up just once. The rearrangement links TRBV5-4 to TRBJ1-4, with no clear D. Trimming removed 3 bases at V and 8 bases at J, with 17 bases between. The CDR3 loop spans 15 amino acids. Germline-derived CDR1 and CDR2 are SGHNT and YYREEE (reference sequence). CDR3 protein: CASSSEPGSQEKLFF. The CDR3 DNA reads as TGTGCCAGCAGCTCGGAACCGGGAAGCCAAGAAAAACTGTTTTTT.